These T cell receptor beta chains were read from a single sample in a study of PD-L1 blockade in urothelial cancer. TCRdb's table, derived via immunoSEQ multiplex PCR, lists solely in-frame clones and lacks some. This table has 38,000 or so clones, around 82% appearing once. The sample was PBMCs, taken around atezolizumab (anti-PD-L1) treatment. The receptors shown here come from a man in his 60s with urothelial cancer. The CDR3 runs from the conserved cysteine through the conserved F or W. Each record gives: V gene, J gene, clone size, D gene, CDR3 protein, CDR3 DNA. A D gene is named only where the DNA matches it firmly. Expanded clones are given a class, and other clones once, few, many or no size at all.

v_call: TRBV11-3; j_call: TRBJ1-2; clone_size: -; d_call: -; cdr3_aa: CASSSGREDRYGYTF; cdr3_nt: TGTGCCAGCAGCTCGGGACGGGAGGATCGCTATGGCTACACCTTC
v_call: TRBV11-2; j_call: TRBJ2-3; clone_size: -; d_call: TRBD2; cdr3_aa: CASSSPGTSGGPTDTQYF; cdr3_nt: TGTGCCAGCAGCTCCCCAGGGACTAGCGGGGGGCCCACAGATACGCAGTATTTT
v_call: TRBV11-2; j_call: TRBJ1-1; clone_size: -; d_call: TRBD1; cdr3_aa: CASSLRQGSVEGAFF; cdr3_nt: TGTGCCAGCAGCCTTAGACAGGGATCAGTCGAGGGAGCTTTCTTT
v_call: TRBV5-1; j_call: TRBJ1-4; clone_size: -; d_call: TRBD1; cdr3_aa: CASSFDSNRGREKLFF; cdr3_nt: TGCGCCAGCAGCTTCGACTCCAACAGGGGGAGGGAAAAACTGTTTTTT
v_call: TRBV27; j_call: TRBJ2-5; clone_size: -; d_call: TRBD1; cdr3_aa: CASSPVQPGQGAGGTQYF; cdr3_nt: TGTGCCAGCAGCCCCGTACAACCGGGACAGGGGGCAGGTGGGACCCAGTACTTC
v_call: TRBV6-6; j_call: TRBJ2-1; clone_size: -; d_call: -; cdr3_aa: CASTPQGNNEQFF; cdr3_nt: TGTGCCAGCACCCCCCAGGGGAACAATGAGCAGTTCTTC
v_call: TRBV11-2; j_call: TRBJ2-7; clone_size: few; d_call: -; cdr3_aa: CASSLALRVQGYEQYF; cdr3_nt: TGTGCCAGCAGCTTGGCACTGAGGGTACAGGGCTACGAGCAGTACTTC
v_call: TRBV5-8; j_call: TRBJ2-6; clone_size: -; d_call: -; cdr3_aa: CAARFSGANVLTF; cdr3_nt: TGTGCCGCCCGGTTCTCTGGGGCCAACGTCCTGACTTTC
v_call: TRBV6-6; j_call: TRBJ2-5; clone_size: few; d_call: TRBD2; cdr3_aa: CASSYERGRQETQYF; cdr3_nt: TGTGCCAGCAGTTACGAGCGGGGGAGGCAAGAGACCCAGTACTTC
v_call: TRBV5-1; j_call: TRBJ2-2; clone_size: -; d_call: -; cdr3_aa: CASSPDRSHTGELFF; cdr3_nt: TGCGCCAGCAGCCCCGACAGGTCCCACACCGGGGAGCTGTTTTTT
v_call: TRBV19; j_call: TRBJ1-1; clone_size: -; d_call: -; cdr3_aa: CASSTDRGTEAFF; cdr3_nt: TGTGCCAGTAGTACCGATCGGGGCACTGAAGCTTTCTTT
v_call: TRBV7-6; j_call: TRBJ1-2; clone_size: few; d_call: -; cdr3_aa: CASSSAGFGGYTF; cdr3_nt: TGTGCCAGCAGTTCGGCGGGTTTCGGTGGCTACACCTTC
v_call: TRBV6-6; j_call: TRBJ1-5; clone_size: few; d_call: -; cdr3_aa: CASTTPGQPQHF; cdr3_nt: TGTGCCAGCACCACCCCCGGGCAGCCCCAGCATTTT
v_call: TRBV11-2; j_call: TRBJ2-3; clone_size: -; d_call: TRBD1; cdr3_aa: CASSHPGQTLTDTQYF; cdr3_nt: TGTGCCAGCAGCCACCCGGGACAGACTTTGACAGATACGCAGTATTTT
v_call: TRBV2; j_call: TRBJ1-2; clone_size: -; d_call: -; cdr3_aa: CASRLGAGYTF; cdr3_nt: TGTGCCAGCAGACTGGGGGCCGGGTACACCTTC
v_call: TRBV6-4; j_call: TRBJ1-2; clone_size: -; d_call: -; cdr3_aa: CASSDELGGYGYTF; cdr3_nt: TGTGCCAGCAGTGACGAGCTAGGGGGATATGGCTACACCTTC
v_call: TRBV5-1; j_call: TRBJ1-4; clone_size: few; d_call: TRBD1; cdr3_aa: CASSLEGQGRSEKLFF; cdr3_nt: TGCGCCAGCAGCTTAGAAGGACAGGGGAGAAGTGAAAAACTGTTTTTT
v_call: TRBV10-3; j_call: TRBJ2-7; clone_size: few; d_call: TRBD1; cdr3_aa: CAISGRERKTGVYEQYF; cdr3_nt: TGTGCCATCAGTGGTCGTGAAAGGAAGACAGGGGTTTACGAGCAGTACTTC
v_call: TRBV5-1; j_call: TRBJ2-3; clone_size: -; d_call: TRBD2; cdr3_aa: CASSLGSSGYTDTQYF; cdr3_nt: TGCGCCAGCAGCTTGGGTTCTAGCGGTTACACAGATACGCAGTATTTT
v_call: TRBV7-8; j_call: TRBJ2-1; clone_size: -; d_call: TRBD2; cdr3_aa: CASSLETSGDYEQFF; cdr3_nt: TGTGCCAGCAGCTTAGAAACTAGCGGGGACTATGAGCAGTTCTTC